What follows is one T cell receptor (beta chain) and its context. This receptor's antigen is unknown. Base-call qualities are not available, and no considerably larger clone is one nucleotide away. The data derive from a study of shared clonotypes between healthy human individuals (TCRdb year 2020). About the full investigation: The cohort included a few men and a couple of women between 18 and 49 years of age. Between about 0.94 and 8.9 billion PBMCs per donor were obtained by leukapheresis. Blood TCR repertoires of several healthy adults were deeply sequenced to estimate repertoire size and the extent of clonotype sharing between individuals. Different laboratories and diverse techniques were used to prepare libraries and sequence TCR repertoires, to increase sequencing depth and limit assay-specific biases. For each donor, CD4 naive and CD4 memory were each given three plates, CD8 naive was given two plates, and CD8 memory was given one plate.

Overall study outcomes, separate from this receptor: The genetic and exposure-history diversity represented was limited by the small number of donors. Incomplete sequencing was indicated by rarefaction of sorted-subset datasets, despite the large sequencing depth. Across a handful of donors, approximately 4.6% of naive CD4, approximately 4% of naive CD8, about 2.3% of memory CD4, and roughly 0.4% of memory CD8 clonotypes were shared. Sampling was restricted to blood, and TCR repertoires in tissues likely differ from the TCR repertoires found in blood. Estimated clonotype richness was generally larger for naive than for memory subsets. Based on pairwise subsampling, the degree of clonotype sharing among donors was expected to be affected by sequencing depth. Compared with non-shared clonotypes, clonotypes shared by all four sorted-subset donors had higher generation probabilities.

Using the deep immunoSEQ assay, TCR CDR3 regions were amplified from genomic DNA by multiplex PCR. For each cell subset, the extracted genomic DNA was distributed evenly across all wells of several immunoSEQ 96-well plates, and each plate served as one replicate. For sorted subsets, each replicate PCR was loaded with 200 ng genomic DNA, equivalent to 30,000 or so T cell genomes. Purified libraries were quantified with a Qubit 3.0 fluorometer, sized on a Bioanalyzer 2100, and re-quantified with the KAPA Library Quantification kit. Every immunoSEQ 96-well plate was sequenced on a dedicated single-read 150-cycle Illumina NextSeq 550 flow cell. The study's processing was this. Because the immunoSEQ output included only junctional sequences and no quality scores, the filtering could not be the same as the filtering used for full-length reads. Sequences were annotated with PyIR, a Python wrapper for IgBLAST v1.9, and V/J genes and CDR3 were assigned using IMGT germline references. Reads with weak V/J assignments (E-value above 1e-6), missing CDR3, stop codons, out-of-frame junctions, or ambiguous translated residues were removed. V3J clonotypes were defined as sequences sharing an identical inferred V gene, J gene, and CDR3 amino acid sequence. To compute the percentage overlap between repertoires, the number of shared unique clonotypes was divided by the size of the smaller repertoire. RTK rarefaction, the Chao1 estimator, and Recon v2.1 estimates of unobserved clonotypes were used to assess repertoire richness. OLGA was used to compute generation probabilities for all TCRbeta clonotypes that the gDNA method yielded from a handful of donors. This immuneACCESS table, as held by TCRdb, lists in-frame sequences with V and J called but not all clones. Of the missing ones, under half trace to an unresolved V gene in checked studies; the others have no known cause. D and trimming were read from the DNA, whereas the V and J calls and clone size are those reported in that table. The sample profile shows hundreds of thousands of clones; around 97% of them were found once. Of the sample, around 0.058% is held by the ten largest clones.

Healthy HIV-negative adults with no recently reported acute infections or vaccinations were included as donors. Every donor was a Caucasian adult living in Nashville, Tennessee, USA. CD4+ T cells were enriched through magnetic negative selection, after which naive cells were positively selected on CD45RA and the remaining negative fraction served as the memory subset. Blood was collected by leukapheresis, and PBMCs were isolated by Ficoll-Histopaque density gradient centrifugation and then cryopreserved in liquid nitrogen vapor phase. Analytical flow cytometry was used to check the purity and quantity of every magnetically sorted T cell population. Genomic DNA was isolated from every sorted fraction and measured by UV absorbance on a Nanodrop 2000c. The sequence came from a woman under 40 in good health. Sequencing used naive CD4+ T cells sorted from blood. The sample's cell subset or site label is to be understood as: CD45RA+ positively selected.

The DNA sequence reads TGTGCCAGCAGTTCACACTATAGGGGGGAAGCGGGAGGGTTCCGAGAGCAGTACTTC. It encodes CASSSHYRGEAGGFREQYF. The receptor chain draws on TRBV27 and TRBJ2-7, with TRBD2 identical over 10 junction bases. The germline V gene (reference sequence) supplies CDR1 MNHEY and CDR2 SMNVEV. The CDR3 runs 19 amino acids, cysteine and phenylalanine included. Kept here is only the CDR3 DNA, which spans 57 bases and is read in frame from base 1. V has 4 bases trimmed and J has 7 bases trimmed; junction bases matching no gene number 22.